Each of the 17 T cell receptor beta chains below was sequenced from the same sample in a study of blood T cells in healthy people across ages (dated by TCRdb to between 2014 and 2017). Receptors were amplified or captured by 5' RACE. Sequencing was carried out with an Illumina HiSeq 2500. A second 7 to 11 cycle PCR used a sample-barcoded 5' primer and a J-beta primer mix. TCRdb reanalyzed the raw reads on its own, using fastp at Q25 for trimming and MiXCR for clone calling, and kept in-frame beta chains. Each entry is one CDR3 protein sequence, shown with its most common DNA and genes. The sample contains about 1.4 million distinct CDR3 sequences, approximately 63% of them found a single time. The leading ten clones occupy 5% to 7% of the sample. The sequenced material came from blood. These receptors were obtained from a man younger than 35 in good health.

For this clonotype: One end of the junction fails to match germline, which may point to a read error. The gene calls are TRBV7-6 and TRBJ2-5; D is unclear. The DNA end is a closer match to TRBJ2-7, so the J assignment may be wrong. CDR1 and CDR2 from the germline V gene are SGHVS and FNYEAQ. The CDR3 totals 13 residues. CDR3 DNA sequence: TGTGCCAGCAGCCTATCCAACTCCTGCGAGCAGTACTTC. Translated: CASSLSNSCEQYF.

The V gene is TRBV6-2 or TRBV6-3, the J gene TRBJ2-1; D uncertain. The CDR3 extends over 16 amino acids. Germline assignment: CDR1 MNHEY and CDR2 SVGEGT. V gave up 2 bases and J gave up 2 bases, with 13 bases separating them. The CDR3, as DNA: TGTGCCAGCAGTTACGCAACCTTAAAGGCCTACAATGAGCAGTTCTTC. The encoded protein is CASSYATLKAYNEQFF.

The chain couples TRBV24-1 to TRBJ2-1; 7 nucleotides line up with TRBD2. Germline V CDR1 and CDR2: KGHDR, SFDVKD. J lost 3 bases, V lost 1 base, and 23 bases had no gene match. CDR3 length: 22 amino acids. The CDR3 is CATSDFREENAPIHVHYNEQFF. For the CDR3, the DNA is TGTGCCACCAGTGATTTTCGGGAGGAAAATGCTCCGATACACGTGCACTACAATGAGCAGTTCTTC.

The V call is TRBV5-5, the J call TRBJ2-1; D not resolved. The V gene's germline CDR1 is SGHKS and CDR2 YYEKEE (reference sequence). V lost 4 bases and J lost 4, with 18 bases in between. The CDR3 extends over 16 amino acids. As DNA, the CDR3 is TGTGCCAGCAGCCCGGTTTTAAGCTGGGGATACAATGAGCAGTTCTTC. It codes for CASSPVLSWGYNEQFF.

The chain has TRBV15 and TRBJ1-5; D remains ambiguous. The CDR3 has 14 residues. Germline-derived CDR1 and CDR2 are LNHNV and YYDKDF (reference sequence). Trimming cost V 0 bases and J 7 bases, with 10 bases left between them. The CDR3 sequence: CATSRERFQQPQHF. For the CDR3, the DNA is TGTGCCACCAGCAGAGAGAGGTTTCAGCAGCCCCAGCATTTT.

V usage is TRBV14 and J usage is TRBJ1-1; D gene uncertain. The length of the CDR3 is 15 residues. Trimming took 0 bases from V and 6 from J, leaving 14 bases between them. Germline V gene data show CDR1 as SGHDN and CDR2 as FVKESK. The CDR3 DNA is TGTGCCAGCAGCCAAGATCTGAGGGAAGGCGCTGAAGCTTTCTTT. Its translation: CASSQDLREGAEAFF. Full variable domain (remainder filled in from reference TRBV14 and TRBJ1-1): EAGVTQFPSHSVIEKGQTVTLRCDPISGHDNLYWYRRVMGKEIKFLLHFVKESKQDESGMPNNRFLAERTGGTYSTLKVQPAELEDSGVYFCASSQDLREGAEAFFGQGTRLTVV.

The J gene is TRBJ2-1, the V gene TRBV7-9; 7 positions agree with TRBD1. The J segment lost 4 bases and the V segment lost 11 bases, leaving 14 bases of the junction unmatched. The germline CDR1 and CDR2 sequences are SEHNR and FQNEAQ (reference sequence). The CDR3 sequence is 15 residues long. In DNA, the CDR3 is TGTGCCTCTAGTTTCACAGGGGAGCGTTACAATGAGCAGTTCTTC. Protein: CASSFTGERYNEQFF. Complete variable domain (other parts from reference TRBV7-9 and TRBJ2-1): DTGVSQNPRHKITKRGQNVTFRCDPISEHNRLYWYRQTLGQGPEFLTYFQNEAQLEKSRLLSDRFSAERPKGSFSTLEIQRTEQGDSAMYLCASSFTGERYNEQFFGPGTRLTVL.

The table lists this clonotype with a few counts. In nucleotides, the CDR3 is TGCAGCGTTGGATCCTTGGGGGAATATGATGGCTACACCTTC. It yields the protein CSVGSLGEYDGYTF. The rearrangement joins TRBV29-1 to TRBJ1-2; D possibly corresponds to TRBD1 (5 bases). The germline V and J ends were trimmed by 4 bases and 6 bases, with 18 bases remaining between them. CDR1 and CDR2 (germline): SQVTM, ANQGSEA. This CDR3 has 14 residues.

V gene TRBV7-9 combines with J gene TRBJ2-7, with 12 bases identical to TRBD2. The CDR3 runs 17 residues. CDR1 SEHNR and CDR2 FQNEAQ come from the germline V gene (reference sequence). The V segment lost 4 bases and the J segment 0 bases; nucleotides outside the gene matches: 7. This chain's CDR3 is CASSSGTSGPSSYEQYF. Written as DNA, the CDR3 is TGTGCCAGCAGCTCCGGGACTAGCGGGCCGAGCTCCTACGAGCAGTACTTC.

Notes on this clonotype: At one end the junction does not follow the germline gene, possibly because of a read error. The chain combines TRBV7-7 with TRBJ2-3; 7 bases are a match to TRBD2. Per the germline V gene, CDR1 is SSHAT and CDR2 is FNYEAQ (reference sequence). The length of the CDR3 is 16 residues. CDR3 amino acids: CASSPWTRDVPDTQYF. The DNA of the CDR3 is TGTGCTAGCAGCCCGTGGACTAGGGACGTCCCAGATACGCAGTATTTT.

The chain employs TRBV29-1 and TRBJ2-3; possible D gene TRBD2, 6 bases. Looked up from germline, CDR1 is SQVTM and CDR2 is ANQGSEA. This CDR3 region has 14 residues. Deletions cut 7 bases from V and 4 bases from J, with 18 bases between. The CDR3 region is CSAVIADLADTQYF. DNA for the CDR3: TGCAGCGCCGTGATAGCGGATTTAGCAGATACGCAGTATTTT.

The rearrangement uses TRBV5-1 and TRBJ1-1, with D unclear. Looked up from germline, CDR1 is SGHRS and CDR2 is YFSETQ. Deletions cut 0 bases from V and 9 bases from J, with 6 bases between. CDR3 size: 11 residues. The CDR3 nucleotides are TGCGCCAGCAGCTTGGCGGAGAAAGCTTTCTTT. Translating it yields CASSLAEKAFF.

The rearrangement uses TRBV10-3 and TRBJ2-1; a weak D match, TRBD1 (6 bases). V lost 6 bases, J lost 2 bases, and 14 bases lay in between. This CDR3 comprises 15 residues. The germline V gene encodes CDR1 ENHRY and CDR2 SYGVKD. CDR3 DNA sequence: TGTGCCATCAGGAGCCAGGACAGTCCCTACAATGAGCAGTTCTTC. Translating it yields CAIRSQDSPYNEQFF.

J is TRBJ1-4 and V is TRBV9; 9 bases align to TRBD1. The germline CDR1 and CDR2 sequences are SGDLS and YYNGEE. This CDR3 has 13 residues. V lost 7 bases and J lost 5; bases outside the gene matches: 3. The CDR3 spells CASAGTGNEKLFF. The CDR3 DNA follows: TGTGCCAGCGCGGGGACAGGGAATGAAAAACTGTTTTTT. Full variable domain (missing parts from reference TRBV9 and TRBJ1-4): DSGVTQTPKHLITATGQRVTLRCSPRSGDLSVYWYQQSLDQGLQFLIQYYNGEERAKGNILERFSAQQFPDLHSELNLSSLELGDSALYFCASAGTGNEKLFFGSGTQLSVL.

The chain recombines TRBV2 with TRBJ2-1, with a tentative D call TRBD1 (6 bases). With 5 bases removed from V and 5 bases from J, the gap between germline ends came to 16 bases. Germline CDR1 SNHLY, CDR2 FYNNEI. CDR3 length equals 15 residues. CDR3 coding DNA: TGTGCCAGCAGTAGGTTGGACAGAGCCAACAATGAGCAGTTCTTC. Its protein product is CASSRLDRANNEQFF. Variable domain in full (rest from reference TRBV2 and TRBJ2-1): EPEVTQTPSHQVTQMGQEVILRCVPISNHLYFYWYRQILGQKVEFLVSFYNNEISEKSEIFDDQFSVERPDGSNFTLKIRSTKLEDSAMYFCASSRLDRANNEQFFGPGTRLTVL.

The V gene is TRBV7-2, the J gene TRBJ2-1; D call uncertain. This CDR3 contains 12 residues. Deletions cut 5 bases from V and 8 bases from J, with 10 bases between. Per germline, CDR1 SGHTA and CDR2 FQGNSA. In nucleotides, the CDR3 is TGTGCCAGCAGCCACCCGTGGGATGAGCAGTTCTTC. Residues: CASSHPWDEQFF.

This clonotype has just a few counts. V is TRBV12-3 or TRBV12-4 and J is TRBJ2-7, with TRBD2 matching 7 bases. The junction had 8 bases not matched to a gene; V was cut back by 7 bases and J by 5 bases. The CDR3 sequence is 13 residues long. The CDR3 protein is CASTTMGGDEQYF. CDR3 DNA sequence: TGTGCCAGCACCACAATGGGGGGGGACGAGCAGTACTTC.